These 2 T cell receptor beta chains came from one sample sequenced in a study of shared clonotypes between healthy human individuals. Produced via immunoSEQ multiplex PCR; TCRdb's table is partial and in-frame only. This sample yields about 980,000 clones, of which 70% to 85% are seen a single time; around 1.5% belongs to the top ten. Sequencing was performed on memory CD4+ T cells sorted from blood. Regarding subset: CD45RA-negative fraction. These receptors were collected from a man younger than 30 in good health.

This clone has more than one count but fewer than ten. The chain has TRBV28 and TRBJ1-1; tentatively, D is TRBD1 (5 bases). The germline V gene encodes CDR1 MDHEN and CDR2 SYDVKM. The CDR3 has 11 amino acids. The V end was cut by 2 bases, the J end by 10 bases, with 8 bases between. CDR3 amino acids: CASSLGGAAFF. The CDR3 region has the DNA TGTGCCAGCAGTTTAGGGGGTGCAGCTTTCTTT.

The J gene is TRBJ1-4, the V gene TRBV13; the D is unclear. Trimming stripped 2 bases from V and 12 bases from J, with 16 bases between. CDR1 is PRHDT and CDR2 is FYEKMQ in the germline V gene (reference sequence). The CDR3 loop spans 14 amino acids. The CDR3 coding sequence is TGTGCCAGCAGCTTACAGCAGGACGGAAGGGAACTGTTTTTT. Amino acids: CASSLQQDGRELFF.